These T cell receptor beta chains were read from a single sample in a study of response to subunit inactivated influenza vaccine. MiXCR was run by TCRdb on the RT-PCR reads, yielding one entry per CDR3 protein. The sample holds about 570,000 distinct CDR3 sequences, approximately 11% seen once. Separately, the same data were catalogued under a study of T cells expressing NK-cell markers.

The sequences come from PBMCs from blood, collected on the day of vaccination. All receptors come from a middle-aged man who received an inactivated influenza vaccine. Both conserved end residues are part of each CDR3. Each record gives: CDR3 protein, CDR3 DNA, V gene, D gene, clone size, J gene. The D gene is left open where the match is weak. The listing skips clone size in some rows; elsewhere it reads once, few, many or a size class.

CASSLASHRALYEQYF	TGTGCCAGCAGCTTAGCGAGTCACAGGGCCCTCTACGAGCAGTACTTC	TRBV7-9	.	.	TRBJ2-7
CASSSRGSGLAGGSTDTQYF	TGCGCCAGCAGCTCCCGTGGGTCGGGACTAGCGGGGGGCAGCACAGATACGCAGTATTTT	TRBV5-1	TRBD2	.	TRBJ2-3
CSSAGGRYNEQFF	TGCAGCTCAGCGGGGGGACGGTACAATGAGCAGTTCTTC	TRBV29-1	TRBD2	few	TRBJ2-1
CSAKDRGSLNEQFF	TGCAGTGCTAAGGACCGGGGGTCTCTCAATGAGCAGTTCTTC	TRBV20-1	.	.	TRBJ2-1
CASSLGQGSQQYF	TGTGCCAGCAGTTTGGGACAGGGTAGTCAGCAGTACTTC	TRBV6-6	TRBD1	.	TRBJ2-7
CATSRGPDSKQYF	TGTGCCACCAGCAGGGGACCGGACTCTAAGCAGTACTTC	TRBV15	.	few	TRBJ2-7
CASSLHRAPNEQFF	TGCGCCAGCAGCCTACACCGGGCCCCAAATGAGCAGTTCTTC	TRBV5-1	.	.	TRBJ2-1
CASSFQDRNTEAFF	TGTGCCAGCAGTTTCCAAGACAGGAACACTGAAGCTTTCTTT	TRBV28	.	few	TRBJ1-1
CASSLGLAGGGETQYF	TGTGCCAGCAGCTTAGGACTAGCGGGGGGCGGGGAGACCCAGTACTTC	TRBV7-2	TRBD2	many	TRBJ2-5
CASSPFADTQYF	TGTGCCAGCAGCCCTTTTGCAGATACGCAGTATTTT	TRBV7-9	.	few	TRBJ2-3
CASSRGTGFGELFF	TGTGCCAGCAGCCGCGGGACAGGGTTCGGGGAGCTGTTTTTT	TRBV6-1	TRBD1	.	TRBJ2-2
CASSPGLGNTGELFF	TGCGCCAGCAGCCCCGGACTGGGAAACACCGGGGAGCTGTTTTTT	TRBV4-1	.	.	TRBJ2-2
CASSGTAGGYEQYF	TGTGCCAGCAGTGGGACCGCTGGGGGGTACGAGCAGTACTTC	TRBV27	.	.	TRBJ2-7
CASSFGRGIVGNEQFF	TGTGCCAGCAGTTTTGGGAGGGGGATTGTGGGCAATGAGCAGTTCTTC	TRBV12-3/TRBV12-4	.	few	TRBJ2-1
CSVEDRAPEAFF	TGCAGCGTTGAAGACAGGGCCCCTGAAGCTTTCTTT	TRBV29-1	.	few	TRBJ1-1